This T cell receptor (beta chain) was captured in a study of vaccination effects on CD4 cells after COVID-19. Study-level background: It was a median of 72 days after the second dose that post-vaccine samples were obtained.

Before any sequencing was done, the ViraFEST assay used viral peptide pools to expand antigen-specific CD4+ T cells. Upon completion of roughly ten days in culture, CD4+ T cells were isolated. Each participant received a vaccine that was either BNT162b2 or mRNA-1273, given as two doses. Nobody among the vaccine recipients had prior SARS-CoV-2 infection (nucleocapsid antibodies were negative). Culturing of around 1.9 million PBMC per well took place with around 9.6 IU/ml IL-2 and 9 to 10 ug/ml peptides. Germline V gives CDR1 SNHLY, CDR2 FYNNEI. The CDR3 contains 14 residues. V shed 6 bases, J shed 0 bases, and the junction held 3 bases outside the gene matches. This clone was found a few times. The antigen is undetermined. Only in-frame clones appear in the TCRdb table, and some are missing; sequencing was by immunoSEQ multiplex PCR. There are 75,000 to 100,000 clones in the sample; under 80% occur only once, and more than 0.85% lies in the top ten.

This chain links TRBV2 with TRBJ2-3, with 7 nucleotides matching TRBD1. Sequencing was performed on CD4+ T cells from PBMCs cultured with HCoV-OC43 spike peptides, taken after COVID-19 vaccination. Noted subset: HCoV-OC43 spike overlapping peptide pool stimulation. The source is a human donor who received a COVID-19 vaccine. The CDR3 DNA follows: TGTGCCAGCAGCGACAGGGTCAGCACAGATACGCAGTATTTT. Residues: CASSDRVSTDTQYF.